The clone carrying this TCR beta chain was recorded once. Its specificity is unknown. This entry belongs to a study of OX40 agonist ivuxolimab in advanced cancers. General study results and limits: Averaging showed that CD8+ T cells had more expanded clones than CD4+ did.

TCRdb keeps only in-frame clones here, not all; method: immunoSEQ multiplex PCR. Here the sample spans roughly 70,000 clones, 90% being singletons. The sequenced sample was CD4+ or CD8+ T cells sorted from blood, obtained in a trial of the OX40 agonist ivuxolimab. This clonotype originated in an adult with an advanced solid tumor such as melanoma, head and neck, liver or kidney cancer.

The CDR3, as DNA: TGTGCCAGCAGCTTGGGTGCATCGATGTACGAGCAGTACTTC. Protein: CASSLGASMYEQYF. The chain has TRBV5-6 and TRBJ2-5; D gene unclear. Matching the DNA end better, TRBJ2-7 makes the J call doubtful. The CDR3 covers 14 residues. The germline gives CDR1 SGHDT, CDR2 YYEEEE.